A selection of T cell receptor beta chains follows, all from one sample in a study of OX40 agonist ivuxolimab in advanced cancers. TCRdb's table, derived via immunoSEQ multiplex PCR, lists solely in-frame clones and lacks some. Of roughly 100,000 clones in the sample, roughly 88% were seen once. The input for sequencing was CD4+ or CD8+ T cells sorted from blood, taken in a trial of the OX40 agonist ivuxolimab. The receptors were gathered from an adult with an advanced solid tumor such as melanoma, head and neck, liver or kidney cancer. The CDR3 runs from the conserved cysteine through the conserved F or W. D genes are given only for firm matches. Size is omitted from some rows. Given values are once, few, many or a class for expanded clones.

DNA: TGTGCCATCAGTGACAACCAAGAGACCCAGTACTTC
CDR3: CAISDNQETQYF
size: NA
V: TRBV10-3
D: NA
J: TRBJ2-5
length: 12

DNA: TGTGCCAGTACCGCGACTAGCGGGAGCTACGAGCAGTACTTC
CDR3: CASTATSGSYEQYF
size: NA
V: TRBV19
D: TRBD2
J: TRBJ2-7
length: 14

DNA: TGTGCCAGCAGTTTAATCTCCGGATACGAGCAGTACTTC
CDR3: CASSLISGYEQYF
size: NA
V: TRBV28
D: NA
J: TRBJ2-7
length: 13

DNA: TGTGCCAGCAGCGTAGAGGGCACCGGGGAGCTGTTTTTT
CDR3: CASSVEGTGELFF
size: NA
V: TRBV9
D: NA
J: TRBJ2-2
length: 13

DNA: TGTGCCAGCAGTGTGAAGAACACTGAAGCTTTCTTT
CDR3: CASSVKNTEAFF
size: NA
V: TRBV2
D: NA
J: TRBJ1-1
length: 12

DNA: TGCGCCAGCAGCCAAGATGGAGGACAGGGCTACGAGCAGTACTTC
CDR3: CASSQDGGQGYEQYF
size: NA
V: TRBV4-3
D: TRBD1
J: TRBJ2-7
length: 15

DNA: TGTGCCAGCAGTTACTCGTTAGCGGGAGAGGATGAGCAGTTCTTC
CDR3: CASSYSLAGEDEQFF
size: NA
V: TRBV6-5
D: TRBD2
J: TRBJ2-1
length: 15

DNA: TGTGCCAGCAGCTTAGGGCAGAACACAGATACGCAGTATTTT
CDR3: CASSLGQNTDTQYF
size: few
V: TRBV7-9
D: NA
J: TRBJ2-3
length: 14

DNA: TGTGCCAGCAGTGCCGACAGCTCTGGAAACACCATATATTTT
CDR3: CASSADSSGNTIYF
size: once
V: TRBV6-1
D: NA
J: TRBJ1-3
length: 14

DNA: TGTGCCAGCAGCCTTAACAATGAGCAGTTCTTC
CDR3: CASSLNNEQFF
size: NA
V: TRBV4-2
D: NA
J: TRBJ2-1
length: 11

DNA: TGCGCCAGCAAGCGGGAGAGAGGAGAGACCCAGTACTTC
CDR3: CASKRERGETQYF
size: few
V: TRBV5-1
D: TRBD2
J: TRBJ2-5
length: 13

DNA: TGTGCCAGCAGTTACTCTCCGTGGGCCGGAGAGACCCAGTACTTC
CDR3: CASSYSPWAGETQYF
size: NA
V: TRBV6-5
D: NA
J: TRBJ2-5
length: 15

DNA: TGTGCCAGTGCGATTTTTGTGGGTAGGGCCCAGCATTTT
CDR3: CASAIFVGRAQHF
size: NA
V: TRBV19
D: NA
J: TRBJ1-5
length: 13

DNA: TGTGCCAGCAGCTCACGGACAGGCGGCTACGAGCAGTACTTC
CDR3: CASSSRTGGYEQYF
size: NA
V: TRBV11-2
D: TRBD1
J: TRBJ2-7
length: 14

DNA: TGTGCCAGCAGTGACCTGAGTGCCTACGAGCAGTACTTC
CDR3: CASSDLSAYEQYF
size: NA
V: TRBV6-4
D: NA
J: TRBJ2-7
length: 13

DNA: TGCGCCAGCAGCCAAGATAAGTTCGGACTAGCGGGACGCACCGGGGAGCTGTTTTTT
CDR3: CASSQDKFGLAGRTGELFF
size: NA
V: TRBV4-3
D: TRBD2
J: TRBJ2-2
length: 19

DNA: TGTGCCAGCAGCTTTGGGGGGACAGGGGTCACCGGGGAGCTGTTTTTT
CDR3: CASSFGGTGVTGELFF
size: NA
V: TRBV5-5
D: TRBD1
J: TRBJ2-2
length: 16

DNA: TGCGCCAGCAGATCCCACGGGACCGGGGAGCTGTTTTTT
CDR3: CASRSHGTGELFF
size: NA
V: TRBV4-1
D: NA
J: TRBJ2-2
length: 13

DNA: TGTGCCAGCAGCATAACGGGGACAGCTACATTCTCTGGAAACACCATATATTTT
CDR3: CASSITGTATFSGNTIYF
size: once
V: TRBV5-5
D: TRBD1
J: TRBJ1-3
length: 18

DNA: TGCGCCAGCAGCCAAGACTCCAGGTTGGAGACCCAGTACTTC
CDR3: CASSQDSRLETQYF
size: NA
V: TRBV4-1
D: NA
J: TRBJ2-5
length: 14

DNA: TGTGCCAGCAGCGGCCGGGAGAGGGAGAACTATGGCTACACCTTC
CDR3: CASSGRERENYGYTF
size: NA
V: TRBV11-2
D: NA
J: TRBJ1-2
length: 15

DNA: TGCGCCAGCAGCCACGACAGCGAGCCAACTAATGAAAAACTGTTTTTT
CDR3: CASSHDSEPTNEKLFF
size: once
V: TRBV4-1
D: NA
J: TRBJ1-4
length: 16

DNA: TGTGCCAGCAGCTTAGATTACAGGGGGCGAGACTATGGCTACACCTTC
CDR3: CASSLDYRGRDYGYTF
size: NA
V: TRBV7-8
D: TRBD1
J: TRBJ1-2
length: 16

DNA: TGTGCCAGCAGCTTAGGTGGTGACGGGTCCTACGAGCAGTACTTC
CDR3: CASSLGGDGSYEQYF
size: NA
V: TRBV11-2
D: NA
J: TRBJ2-7
length: 15

DNA: TGTGCCAGCAGCTTAGGTGGCCGGGGAGAGACCCAGTACTTC
CDR3: CASSLGGRGETQYF
size: NA
V: TRBV7-6
D: NA
J: TRBJ2-5
length: 14

DNA: TGTGCCAGCAGTTACTCGACTAGCGGGAATATCGACGAGCAGTACTTC
CDR3: CASSYSTSGNIDEQYF
size: NA
V: TRBV6-5
D: TRBD2
J: TRBJ2-7
length: 16

DNA: TGTGCCAGCAGCTTGGGATTGGGAGAAGAGACCCAGTACTTC
CDR3: CASSLGLGEETQYF
size: NA
V: TRBV5-6
D: NA
J: TRBJ2-5
length: 14

DNA: TGTGCCAGCAGTTACTCGCCAGGGGGCTCCTACAATGAGCAGTTCTTC
CDR3: CASSYSPGGSYNEQFF
size: NA
V: TRBV6-6
D: TRBD1
J: TRBJ2-1
length: 16